The 14 T cell receptor beta chains given below trace back to one sample, sequenced in a study of cytomegalovirus exposure and HLA in healthy donors. Primers for the PCR totalled 60 Vbeta and 13 Jbeta. The table came from immunoSEQ multiplex PCR; TCRdb's copy has only in-frame clones and leaves some out. This table has 160,000 or so clones, roughly four fifths appearing once. What was sequenced was PBMCs. All receptors derive from a woman in her thirties or forties in good health and CMV-seronegative.

The gene calls are TRBV19 and TRBJ2-7, with 9 bases lining up with TRBD1. CDR1 and CDR2 from the germline V gene are LNHDA and SQIVND (reference sequence). The CDR3 contains 14 residues. J gave up 3 bases and V 6 bases, and 6 bases lay outside the gene matches. The CDR3 DNA reads as TGTGCCAGTAGATACGGACAGGGGAACTACGAGCAGTACTTC. This translates into CASRYGQGNYEQYF.

As to this clone: A junction end diverges from the germline sequence, so it may reflect a read error. The V gene is TRBV2, the J gene TRBJ2-5; 7 bases are shared with TRBD1. CDR1 and CDR2 (germline): SNHLY, FYNNEI. This CDR3 spans 13 amino acids. CDR3 amino acids: CASSEASMGQSHF. The CDR3 coding sequence is TGTGCCAGCAGTGAAGCTTCCATGGGACAGTCACACTTC.

The chain recombines TRBV28 with TRBJ2-7, with 14 bases fitting TRBD2. With 4 bases clipped from V and 0 bases from J, the junction kept 2 bases outside the gene matches. This CDR3 region has 16 residues. Germline V gene lookup returns CDR1 MDHEN and CDR2 SYDVKM. CDR3 residues: CASSSTSGRGSYEQYF. The CDR3 DNA sequence: TGTGCCAGCAGTTCGACTAGCGGGAGGGGCTCCTACGAGCAGTACTTC.

This clone occurred a few times. This chain connects TRBV6-5 to TRBJ1-4, with D perhaps matching TRBD1 (5 bases). V lost 6 bases, J lost 8 bases, and 16 bases lay in between. CDR1 and CDR2 (germline): MNHEY, SVGAGI. The CDR3 consists of 14 residues. Here the CDR3 DNA reads TGTGCCAGCAGCTTCGGGACTTCTGGGGAAAAACTGTTTTTT. Amino acid sequence: CASSFGTSGEKLFF.

This chain links TRBV5-1 with TRBJ1-1; D perhaps matches TRBD1 (5 bases). The germline gives CDR1 SGHRS, CDR2 YFSETQ. Trimming cost V 1 base and J 2 bases, with 12 bases left between them. The CDR3 loop spans 15 amino acids. This chain's CDR3 is CASSLSKTENTEAFF. DNA of the CDR3: TGCGCCAGCAGCTTGTCCAAGACAGAAAACACTGAAGCTTTCTTT.

The V call is TRBV27, the J call TRBJ1-2; D is perhaps TRBD1 (6 bases). Germline CDR1 reads MNHEY; CDR2 reads SMNVEV (reference sequence). The CDR3 length is 15 residues. V lost 7 bases and J lost 4, with 19 bases in between. CDR3: CASIGSWQGTYGYTF. The CDR3 DNA follows: TGTGCCAGCATCGGGTCGTGGCAGGGGACCTATGGCTACACCTTC.

The CDR3 DNA follows: TGTGCCAGCAGTCCCCCAGCCAGGGGTAATGAAAAACTGTTTTTT. This codes for CASSPPARGNEKLFF. V is TRBV28 and J is TRBJ1-4; D might be TRBD1 (6 bases). This CDR3 is built from 15 residues. V was shortened by 5 bases and J by 4 bases, with 14 bases between the two germline ends. Germline V CDR1 and CDR2: MDHEN, SYDVKM.

The V gene is TRBV11-2, the J gene TRBJ1-2; D gene unclear. The CDR3 is 13 amino acids. Germline values: CDR1 SGHAT, CDR2 FQNNGV. Trimming left V 3 bases short and J 8 bases short, with 13 bases between. For the CDR3, the DNA is TGTGCCAGCAGCTTCGCCACAGTGAGCGGCTACACCTTC. This translates into CASSFATVSGYTF.

This rearrangement joins TRBV7-6 to TRBJ2-2; D remains unclear. This CDR3 has 16 amino acids. CDR1 and CDR2 (germline): SGHVS, FNYEAQ. Between the trimmed V and J ends, which lost 4 bases and 1 base, there was a span of 13 bases. CDR3 sequence reads: CASSSGREWNTGELFF. The CDR3 DNA sequence: TGTGCCAGCAGCTCTGGGCGAGAATGGAACACCGGGGAGCTGTTTTTT.

The V call is TRBV30, the J call TRBJ1-1; TRBD1 matches 7 bases. The CDR3 loop spans 14 amino acids. Germline V gene lookup returns CDR1 GTSNPN and CDR2 SVGIG (reference sequence). J was trimmed by 0 bases and V by 3 bases; bases with no gene match: 4. The DNA of the CDR3 is TGTGCCTGGAGGACAGGGAATCTGAACACTGAAGCTTTCTTT. As protein: CAWRTGNLNTEAFF.

This chain connects TRBV7-9 to TRBJ1-5; TRBD1 matches 9 bases. The CDR3 loop spans 13 amino acids. Trimming cost V 5 bases and J 5 bases; bases outside gene matches: 1. The V gene's germline CDR1 is SEHNR and CDR2 FQNEAQ (reference sequence). In DNA form, the CDR3 reads TGTGCCAGCAGCAGACAGGGGGATCAGCCCCAGCATTTT. Translation: CASSRQGDQPQHF. The full variable domain, rest sourced from reference TRBV7-9 and TRBJ1-5, is DTGVSQNPRHKITKRGQNVTFRCDPISEHNRLYWYRQTLGQGPEFLTYFQNEAQLEKSRLLSDRFSAERPKGSFSTLEIQRTEQGDSAMYLCASSRQGDQPQHFGDGTRLSIL.

The V gene is TRBV19, the J gene TRBJ1-5; D not resolved. V shed 6 bases and J shed 2 bases, with 8 bases lying between them. The CDR3 totals 13 residues. Per germline, CDR1 LNHDA and CDR2 SQIVND (reference sequence). The DNA for the CDR3 is TGTGCCAGTAGCAACCGGGGCAATCAGCCCCAGCATTTT. Translation gives CASSNRGNQPQHF. The entire variable domain, with the rest obtained from reference TRBV19 and TRBJ1-5, is as follows: DGGITQSPKYLFRKEGQNVTLSCEQNLNHDAMYWYRQDPGQGLRLIYYSQIVNDFQKGDIAEGYSVSREKKESFPLTVTSAQKNPTAFYLCASSNRGNQPQHFGDGTRLSIL.

The rearrangement uses TRBV10-3 and TRBJ1-1; 7 bases line up with TRBD1. Trimming removed 5 bases from V and 1 base from J; junction bases left unmatched: 13. Germline V CDR1 and CDR2: ENHRY, SYGVKD. CDR3 size: 17 residues. The CDR3 spells CAISSPPGQPRNTEAFF. Here the CDR3 DNA reads TGTGCCATCAGTTCACCACCGGGACAGCCTCGGAACACTGAAGCTTTCTTT.

The J gene is TRBJ1-2, the V gene TRBV2, with 10 bases fitting TRBD1. Germline CDR1 is SNHLY and CDR2 is FYNNEI. The CDR3 runs 14 residues. V lost 6 bases and J lost 4; bases outside the gene matches: 5. The CDR3 here is CASRGGDRGYGYTF. CDR3 nucleotides: TGTGCCAGCAGGGGGGGGGACAGGGGCTATGGCTACACCTTC.